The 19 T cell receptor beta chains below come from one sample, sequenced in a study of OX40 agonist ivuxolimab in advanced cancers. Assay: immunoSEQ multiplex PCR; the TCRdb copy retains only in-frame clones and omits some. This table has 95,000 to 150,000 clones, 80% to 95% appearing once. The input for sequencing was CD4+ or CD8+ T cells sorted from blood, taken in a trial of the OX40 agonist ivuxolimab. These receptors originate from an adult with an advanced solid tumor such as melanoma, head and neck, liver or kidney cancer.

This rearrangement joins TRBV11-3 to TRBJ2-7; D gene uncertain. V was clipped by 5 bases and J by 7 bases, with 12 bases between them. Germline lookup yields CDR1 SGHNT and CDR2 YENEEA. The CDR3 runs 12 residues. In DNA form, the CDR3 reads TGTGCCAGCAGCCTGGAGTTCGGGGAGCAGTACTTC. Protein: CASSLEFGEQYF.

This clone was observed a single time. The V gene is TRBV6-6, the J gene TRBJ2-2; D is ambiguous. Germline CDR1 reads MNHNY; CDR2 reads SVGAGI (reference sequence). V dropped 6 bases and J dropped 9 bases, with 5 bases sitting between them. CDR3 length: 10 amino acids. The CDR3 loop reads CASRSWELFF. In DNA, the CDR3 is TGTGCCAGCAGGTCTTGGGAGCTGTTTTTT.

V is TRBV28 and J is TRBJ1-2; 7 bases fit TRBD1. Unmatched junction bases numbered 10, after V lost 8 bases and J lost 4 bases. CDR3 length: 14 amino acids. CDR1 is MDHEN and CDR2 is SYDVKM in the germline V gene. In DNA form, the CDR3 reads TGTGCCAGCCAACTTCAAGGACAGGTCTATGGCTACACCTTC. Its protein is CASQLQGQVYGYTF.

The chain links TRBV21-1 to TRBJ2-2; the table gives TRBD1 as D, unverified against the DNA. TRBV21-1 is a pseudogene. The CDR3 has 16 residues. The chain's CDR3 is CASSRSTATNTGELFF. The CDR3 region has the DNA TGTGCCAGCAGCAGGTCTACAGCAACGAACACCGGGGAGCTGTTTTTT.

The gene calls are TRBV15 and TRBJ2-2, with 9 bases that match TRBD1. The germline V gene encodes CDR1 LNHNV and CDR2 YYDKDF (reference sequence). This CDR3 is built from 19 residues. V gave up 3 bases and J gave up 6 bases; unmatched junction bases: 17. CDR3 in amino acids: CATSSPGGRDRVNPGELFF. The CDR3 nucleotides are TGTGCCACCAGCAGCCCTGGGGGGCGGGACAGGGTAAATCCCGGGGAGCTGTTTTTT.

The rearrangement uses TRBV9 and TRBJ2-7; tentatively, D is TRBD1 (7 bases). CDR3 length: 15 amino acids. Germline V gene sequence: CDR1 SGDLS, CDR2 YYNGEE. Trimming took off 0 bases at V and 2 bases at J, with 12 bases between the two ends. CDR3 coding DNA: TGTGCCAGCAGCGTAGGTGCAGGGGGGACCTACGAGCAGTACTTC. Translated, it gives CASSVGAGGTYEQYF.

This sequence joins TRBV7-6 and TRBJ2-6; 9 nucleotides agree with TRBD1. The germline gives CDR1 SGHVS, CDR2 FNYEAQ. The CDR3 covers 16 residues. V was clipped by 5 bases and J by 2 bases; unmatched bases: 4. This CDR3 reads CASSPRTGAGANVLTF. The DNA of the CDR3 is TGTGCCAGCAGCCCCCGGACAGGGGCTGGGGCCAACGTCCTGACTTTC.

The chain's CDR3 is CASSPTDKTEAFF. The CDR3, as DNA: TGTGCCAGCAGCCCCACCGACAAAACTGAAGCTTTCTTT. V usage is TRBV7-3 and J usage is TRBJ1-1; no firm D call. The V end was cut by 5 bases, the J end by 5 bases, with 12 bases between. Looked up from germline, CDR1 is SGHTA and CDR2 is FQGTGA. The CDR3 totals 13 residues.

The CDR3 nucleotides are TGTGCCAGCTCTCAAGACAGGGGTCCACAGACCCAGTACTTC. This sequence encodes CASSQDRGPQTQYF. The gene calls are TRBV18 and TRBJ2-5; TRBD1 agrees at 8 bases. Germline-derived CDR1 and CDR2 are KGHSH and LQKENI. V was pared by 6 bases and J by 6 bases, with 9 bases of the junction left unmatched. The CDR3 length is 14 residues.

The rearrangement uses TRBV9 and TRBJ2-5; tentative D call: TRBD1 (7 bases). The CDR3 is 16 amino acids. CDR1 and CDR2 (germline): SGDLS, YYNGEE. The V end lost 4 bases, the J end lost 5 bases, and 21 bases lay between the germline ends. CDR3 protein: CASSPQWRGQSETQYF. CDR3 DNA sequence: TGTGCCAGCAGCCCTCAATGGAGGGGGCAGTCGGAGACCCAGTACTTC. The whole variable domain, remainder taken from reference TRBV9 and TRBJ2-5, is DSGVTQTPKHLITATGQRVTLRCSPRSGDLSVYWYQQSLDQGLQFLIQYYNGEERAKGNILERFSAQQFPDLHSELNLSSLELGDSALYFCASSPQWRGQSETQYFGPGTRLLVL.

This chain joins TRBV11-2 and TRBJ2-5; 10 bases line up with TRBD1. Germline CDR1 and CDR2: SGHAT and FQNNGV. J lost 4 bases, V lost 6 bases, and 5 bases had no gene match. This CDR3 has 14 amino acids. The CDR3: CASRLTGGAETQYF. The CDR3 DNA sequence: TGTGCCAGCAGGCTGACAGGGGGCGCAGAGACCCAGTACTTC. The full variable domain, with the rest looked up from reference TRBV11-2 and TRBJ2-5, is EAGVAQSPRYKIIEKRQSVAFWCNPISGHATLYWYQQILGQGPKLLIQFQNNGVVDDSQLPKDRFSAERLKGVDSTLKIQPAKLEDSAVYLCASRLTGGAETQYFGPGTRLLVL.

Here the CDR3 DNA reads TGTGCCAGCAGCTTAAGGGGCGGGGACGAGCAGTACTTC. It translates to CASSLRGGDEQYF. The chain has TRBV7-6 and TRBJ2-7; D possibly corresponds to TRBD2 (6 bases). V lost 2 bases to trimming and J lost 5 bases, with 10 bases between them. The CDR3 extends over 13 amino acids. Germline CDR1 reads SGHVS; CDR2 reads FNYEAQ.

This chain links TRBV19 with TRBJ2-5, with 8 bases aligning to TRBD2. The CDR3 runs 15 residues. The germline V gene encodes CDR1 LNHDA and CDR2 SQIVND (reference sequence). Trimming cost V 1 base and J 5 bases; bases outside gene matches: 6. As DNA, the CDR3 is TGTGCCAGTAGTATAGGTGGTAGCGGGGCCGAGACCCAGTACTTC. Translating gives CASSIGGSGAETQYF.

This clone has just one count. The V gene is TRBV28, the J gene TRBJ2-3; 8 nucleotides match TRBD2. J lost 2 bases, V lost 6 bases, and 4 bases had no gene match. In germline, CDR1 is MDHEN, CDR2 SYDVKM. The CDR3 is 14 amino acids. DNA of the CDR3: TGTGCCAGCAGCTTCGGGGGGGTCACAGATACGCAGTATTTT. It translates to CASSFGGVTDTQYF.

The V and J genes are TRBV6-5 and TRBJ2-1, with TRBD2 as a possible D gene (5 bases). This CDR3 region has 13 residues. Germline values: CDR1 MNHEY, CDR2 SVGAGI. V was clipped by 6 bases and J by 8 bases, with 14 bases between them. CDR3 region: CASSSRRGYEQFF. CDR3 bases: TGTGCCAGCAGCTCCAGACGAGGGTATGAGCAGTTCTTC.

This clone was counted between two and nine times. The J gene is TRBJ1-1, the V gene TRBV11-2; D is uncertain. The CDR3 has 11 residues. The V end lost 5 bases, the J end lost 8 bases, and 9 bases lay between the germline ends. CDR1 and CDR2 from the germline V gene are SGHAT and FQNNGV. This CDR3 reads CASSQLLEAFF. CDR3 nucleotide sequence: TGTGCCAGCAGCCAATTACTCGAAGCTTTCTTT.

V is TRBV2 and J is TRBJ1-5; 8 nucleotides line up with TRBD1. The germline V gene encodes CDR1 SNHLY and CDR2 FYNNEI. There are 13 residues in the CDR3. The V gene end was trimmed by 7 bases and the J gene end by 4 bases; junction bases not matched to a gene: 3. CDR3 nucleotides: TGTGCCAGCAAGGACAGGGATAATCAGCCCCAGCATTTT. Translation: CASKDRDNQPQHF.

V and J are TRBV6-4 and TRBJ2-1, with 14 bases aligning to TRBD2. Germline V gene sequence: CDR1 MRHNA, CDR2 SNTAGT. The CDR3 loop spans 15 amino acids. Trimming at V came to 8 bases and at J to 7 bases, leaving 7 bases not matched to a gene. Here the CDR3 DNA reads TGTGCCAGCCAGAGACTAGCGGGAGGGGGGAATGAGCAGTTCTTC. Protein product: CASQRLAGGGNEQFF.

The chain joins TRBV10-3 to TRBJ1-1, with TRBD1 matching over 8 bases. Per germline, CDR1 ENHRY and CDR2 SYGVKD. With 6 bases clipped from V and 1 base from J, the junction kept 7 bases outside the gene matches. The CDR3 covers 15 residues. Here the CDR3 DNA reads TGTGCCATCAGGGACAGGGCTGAGAAGAACACTGAAGCTTTCTTT. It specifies CAIRDRAEKNTEAFF.